Each of the 29 T cell receptor beta chains below was sequenced from the same sample in a study of blood T cell repertoires in COVID-19. Data came from immunoSEQ multiplex PCR; TCRdb stores just in-frame clones and leaves some out. This table has some 230,000 clones, 65% to 90% appearing once. Sequences were obtained from peripheral blood. All receptors come from a woman aged 50 to 60 with acute or convalescent COVID-19.

The sample holds a few counts of this clone. The chain is built from TRBV7-2 and TRBJ1-5; a weak D match, TRBD1 (6 bases). Germline-derived CDR1 and CDR2 are SGHTA and FQGNSA. The CDR3 extends over 17 amino acids. V lost 1 base to trimming and J lost 1 base, with 14 bases between them. The CDR3 nucleotides read TGTGCCAGCAGCTTAGTAGGTGGCAGGGGAAGCAATCAGCCCCAGCATTTT. The encoded protein is CASSLVGGRGSNQPQHF.

This clone was observed a few times. The chain carries TRBV7-9 and TRBJ2-1; D perhaps matches TRBD2 (5 bases). Germline values: CDR1 SEHNR, CDR2 FQNEAQ (reference sequence). Trimming left V 10 bases short and J 8 bases short, with 15 bases between. CDR3 length equals 12 residues. Here the CDR3 reads CATTPGGHEQFF. DNA for the CDR3: TGTGCCACCACACCCGGAGGCCATGAGCAGTTCTTC.

V and J are TRBV3-1 (or the pseudogene TRBV3-2) and TRBJ2-2, with a possible D match to TRBD1 (5 bases). Germline V gives CDR1 LGHDT, CDR2 YNNKEL (reference sequence). This CDR3 is 15 amino acids long. V dropped 5 bases and J dropped 6 bases, with 16 bases sitting between them. CDR3 loop: CASSYQGFRAGELFF. CDR3 nucleotide sequence: TGTGCCAGCAGCTATCAGGGATTTCGGGCCGGGGAGCTGTTTTTT.

This clone occurred once. The gene calls are TRBV27 and TRBJ2-7; 8 nucleotides agree with TRBD2. The CDR3 loop spans 16 amino acids. V was pared by 6 bases and J by 6 bases, with 16 bases of the junction left unmatched. Per germline, CDR1 MNHEY and CDR2 SMNVEV (reference sequence). The CDR3: CASSRLILADLSEQYF. The CDR3 DNA reads as TGTGCCAGCAGCCGACTGATACTAGCGGACCTCTCCGAGCAGTACTTC.

The gene calls are TRBV3-1 (or the pseudogene TRBV3-2) and TRBJ2-7, with D perhaps TRBD2 (6 bases). Germline CDR1 LGHDT, CDR2 YNNKEL (reference sequence). Trimming left V 4 bases short and J 3 bases short, with 10 bases between. CDR3 length equals 13 residues. In DNA form, the CDR3 reads TGTGCCAGCAGCCCCGGAGGGGACTACGAGCAGTACTTC. Protein product: CASSPGGDYEQYF.

This chain links TRBV10-2 with TRBJ2-1; TRBD2 matches at 12 bases. The V and J ends lost 3 bases and 6 bases, in that order; junction bases with no gene match: 9. Germline CDR1 and CDR2: WSHSY and SAAADI. This CDR3 spans 17 amino acids. The CDR3 bases are TGCGCCAGCAGTGAATTGGCTAGCGGGAGGGGGGGCAATGAGCAGTTCTTC. Protein: CASSELASGRGGNEQFF.

J is TRBJ2-7 and V is TRBV7-9; TRBD2 might be the D (6 bases). The germline V gene has CDR1 SEHNR and CDR2 FQNEAQ (reference sequence). Trimming took off 2 bases at V and 2 bases at J, with 16 bases between the two ends. The CDR3 loop spans 16 amino acids. Here the CDR3 reads CASSLKSGGTTYEQYF. The CDR3 coding sequence is TGTGCCAGCAGCTTAAAATCGGGCGGGACCACCTACGAGCAGTACTTC.

This rearrangement joins TRBV29-1 to TRBJ2-2; 9 bases agree with TRBD1. Germline CDR1 is SQVTM and CDR2 is ANQGSEA. The CDR3 has 14 amino acids. The trim removed 6 bases at V and 5 bases at J, leaving 7 bases unmatched. In DNA, the CDR3 is TGCAGCGTCTACCACGGGACAGGGACCGGGGAGCTGTTTTTT. This sequence encodes CSVYHGTGTGELFF.

V and J are TRBV30 and TRBJ2-2; D not certain. The CDR3 consists of 15 residues. Germline CDR1 is GTSNPN and CDR2 is SVGIG (reference sequence). V gave up 1 base and J gave up 7 bases, with 16 bases separating them. This CDR3 reads CAWSGRPLPFGELFF. The CDR3 DNA is TGTGCCTGGAGTGGTCGGCCACTACCCTTCGGGGAGCTGTTTTTT.

V and J are TRBV24-1 and TRBJ2-1, with 10 nucleotides matching TRBD1. With V trimmed by 1 base and J by 6 bases, 17 bases remained unmatched. This CDR3 comprises 20 residues. Germline loops: CDR1 KGHDR, CDR2 SFDVKD. The CDR3 spells CATSDFKTEPGQGMSNEQFF. The CDR3 DNA sequence: TGTGCCACCAGTGATTTCAAGACGGAGCCGGGACAGGGGATGTCCAATGAGCAGTTCTTC.

The rearrangement joins TRBV4-1 to TRBJ1-6; 8 bases are shared with TRBD1. In germline, CDR1 is MGHRA, CDR2 YSYEKL. V shed 5 bases and J 0 bases; nucleotides not matched to a gene: 6. The CDR3 is 17 residues long. The CDR3 here is CASSRQGTGSYNSPLHF. CDR3 nucleotides: TGCGCCAGCAGCAGACAGGGGACGGGCTCCTATAATTCACCCCTCCACTTT.

This chain links TRBV10-3 with TRBJ2-4; 8 nucleotides agree with TRBD1. The germline V gene has CDR1 ENHRY and CDR2 SYGVKD. The CDR3 has 17 residues. Losses at the gene ends were 0 bases for V and 0 bases for J; bases not matched to a gene: 4. The CDR3 nucleotides are TGTGCCATCAGTGAGTCGTCTACAGGGGGAGCCAAAAACATTCAGTACTTC. It codes for CAISESSTGGAKNIQYF.

This chain connects TRBV11-2 to TRBJ2-7; TRBD1 aligns across 9 bases. This CDR3 has 18 residues. V lost 3 bases and J lost 3; bases outside the gene matches: 15. Germline lookup yields CDR1 SGHAT and CDR2 FQNNGV. The CDR3: CASSFLGTGRSLSYEQYF. The DNA of the CDR3 is TGTGCCAGCAGCTTCCTCGGGACAGGGAGGTCCCTAAGCTACGAGCAGTACTTC.

The chain employs TRBV7-2 and TRBJ1-6; the match to TRBD1 covers 9 bases. Unmatched junction bases numbered 5, after V lost 4 bases and J lost 10 bases. The CDR3 has 14 residues. Germline V gives CDR1 SGHTA, CDR2 FQGNSA. The CDR3 DNA reads TGTGCCAGCAGCTCAGACAGGGGGAGCTCACCCCTCCACTTT. Translating it yields CASSSDRGSSPLHF.

This sequence joins TRBV3-1 (or the pseudogene TRBV3-2) and TRBJ2-2, with 9 bases matching TRBD1. The CDR3 consists of 15 residues. J gave up 5 bases and V 5 bases, and 6 bases lay outside the gene matches. CDR1 and CDR2 from the germline V gene are LGHDT and YNNKEL (reference sequence). The CDR3 sequence is CASSVQGAGTGELFF. CDR3 coding DNA: TGTGCCAGCAGCGTACAGGGGGCGGGGACCGGGGAGCTGTTTTTT.

The chain has TRBV18 and TRBJ2-1; weak D call: TRBD2 (5 bases). Germline lookup yields CDR1 KGHSH and CDR2 LQKENI. V was pared by 6 bases and J by 1 base, with 13 bases between. The CDR3 runs 15 residues. The CDR3 DNA reads TGTGCCAGCTCCCTTTCGACGGGATCCTACAATGAGCAGTTCTTC. The encoded protein is CASSLSTGSYNEQFF.

J is TRBJ1-3 and V is TRBV3-1 (or the pseudogene TRBV3-2); no firm D call. This CDR3 spans 16 amino acids. The germline CDR1 and CDR2 sequences are LGHDT and YNNKEL (reference sequence). The ends were cut back, 4 bases at V and 0 bases at J, with 13 bases in the middle. CDR3 in DNA: TGTGCCAGCAGCCGTCCTCTATCAAACTCTGGAAACACCATATATTTT. Its protein product is CASSRPLSNSGNTIYF.

The rearrangement uses TRBV10-3 and TRBJ1-4; D uncertain. The CDR3 contains 14 residues. Germline V lookup: CDR1 ENHRY, CDR2 SYGVKD. Trimming pared 4 bases from V and 4 bases from J, leaving 10 bases between. In nucleotides, the CDR3 is TGTGCCATCAGTGGTCCCGGGGATAATGAAAAACTGTTTTTT. Its translation is CAISGPGDNEKLFF.

This chain links TRBV28 with TRBJ1-1; no reliable D call. CDR3 length equals 11 residues. Trimming took 10 bases from V and 1 from J, leaving 7 bases between them. Looked up from germline, CDR1 is MDHEN and CDR2 is SYDVKM. CDR3 region: CATEGNTEAFF. CDR3 coding DNA: TGTGCCACGGAGGGGAACACTGAAGCTTTCTTT.

The rearrangement uses TRBV5-4 and TRBJ2-1; 14 bases are shared with TRBD2. V lost 4 bases and J lost 9; bases outside the gene matches: 9. The CDR3 covers 16 residues. Per germline, CDR1 SGHNT and CDR2 YYREEE (reference sequence). The CDR3 here is CASSPRGLAGVSEQFF. The CDR3 DNA follows: TGTGCCAGCAGCCCCCGGGGACTAGCGGGAGTAAGTGAGCAGTTCTTC. The whole variable domain, remainder taken from reference TRBV5-4 and TRBJ2-1, is ETGVTQSPTHLIKTRGQQVTLRCSSQSGHNTVSWYQQALGQGPQFIFQYYREEENGRGNFPPRFSGLQFPNYSSELNVNALELDDSALYLCASSPRGLAGVSEQFFGPGTRLTVL.

V gene TRBV6-5 combines with J gene TRBJ2-7; 8 bases match TRBD1. V dropped 7 bases and J dropped 3; count of bases not matched to a gene: 5. CDR3 length: 13 amino acids. The germline V gene has CDR1 MNHEY and CDR2 SVGAGI. CDR3 region: CASTRGPDYEQYF. For the CDR3, the DNA is TGTGCCAGCACCAGGGGGCCGGACTACGAGCAGTACTTC.

This clone is a singleton in its sample. Here the CDR3 reads CASSATGNEQFF. In DNA form, the CDR3 reads TGTGCCAGCAGCGCCACAGGGAACGAGCAGTTCTTC. This rearrangement joins TRBV7-2 to TRBJ2-1, with a possible D match to TRBD1 (6 bases). The ends were cut back, 5 bases at V and 10 bases at J, with 12 bases in the middle. The germline V gene has CDR1 SGHTA and CDR2 FQGNSA. This CDR3 has 12 residues. Using reference TRBV7-2 and TRBJ2-1 for the parts outside the CDR3, the full variable domain is GAGVSQSPSNKVTEKGKDVELRCDPISGHTALYWYRQSLGQGLEFLIYFQGNSAPDKSGLPSDRFSAERTGGSVSTLTIQRTQQEDSAVYLCASSATGNEQFFGPGTRLTVL.

The CDR3 protein is CASSRGQAIIYGYTF. In DNA, the CDR3 is TGTGCCAGCAGCAGGGGACAGGCCATTATCTATGGCTACACCTTC. The gene calls are TRBV7-9 and TRBJ1-2; 8 positions match TRBD1. The CDR3 length is 15 residues. V dropped 5 bases and J dropped 4; count of bases not matched to a gene: 9. The V gene's germline CDR1 is SEHNR and CDR2 FQNEAQ (reference sequence).

The CDR3 is CSASSTGTGGYEQYF. Written as DNA, the CDR3 is TGCAGTGCTAGTTCCACCGGGACAGGGGGGTACGAGCAGTACTTC. The chain joins TRBV20-1 to TRBJ2-7; 11 positions agree with TRBD1. This CDR3 spans 15 amino acids. The J segment lost 4 bases and the V segment lost 3 bases, leaving 8 bases of the junction unmatched. Germline CDR1 is DFQATT and CDR2 is SNEGSKA (reference sequence).

The genes are TRBV5-1 and TRBJ1-6, with D perhaps TRBD1 (6 bases). Looked up from germline, CDR1 is SGHRS and CDR2 is YFSETQ. CDR3 length equals 15 residues. Deletions cut 0 bases from V and 7 bases from J, with 11 bases between. CDR3 sequence (DNA): TGCGCCAGCAGCTTGGCCGGGACAACCAATTCACCCCTCCACTTT. It specifies CASSLAGTTNSPLHF.

The rearrangement uses TRBV29-1 and TRBJ2-3; a weak D match, TRBD1 (6 bases). This CDR3 has 11 amino acids. V lost 4 bases and J 5 bases, leaving 7 bases between the germline ends. Germline V gene lookup returns CDR1 SQVTM and CDR2 ANQGSEA. CDR3 amino acids: CSVARGDTQYF. The DNA for the CDR3 is TGCAGCGTTGCCAGGGGAGATACGCAGTATTTT.

The rearrangement uses TRBV29-1 and TRBJ2-1; perhaps TRBD1 as D (5 bases). V dropped 6 bases and J dropped 4 bases, with 10 bases sitting between them. The V gene's germline CDR1 is SQVTM and CDR2 ANQGSEA. The CDR3 is made up of 12 amino acids. CDR3 coding DNA: TGCAGCGTCACGACAGATTACAATGAGCAGTTCTTC. Protein sequence: CSVTTDYNEQFF.

The V gene is TRBV25-1, the J gene TRBJ1-4, with 8 bases fitting TRBD1. V shed 4 bases, J shed 7 bases, and the junction held 5 bases outside the gene matches. The CDR3 is made up of 14 amino acids. The germline V gene encodes CDR1 MGHDK and CDR2 SYGVNS. In DNA, the CDR3 is TGTGCCAGCAGTGTGCAGGGGGCGTTTGAAAAACTGTTTTTT. The encoded protein is CASSVQGAFEKLFF.

This clone was picked up a small number of times. The J gene is TRBJ1-1, the V gene TRBV6-6; unclear D gene. This CDR3 is 12 amino acids long. The germline CDR1 and CDR2 sequences are MNHNY and SVGAGI (reference sequence). V lost 8 bases, J lost 0 bases, and 7 bases lay in between. Written as DNA, the CDR3 is TGTGCCAGCGGGCGGGTGAACACTGAAGCTTTCTTT. It encodes CASGRVNTEAFF.